This T cell receptor beta chain is from a study of blood T cells in healthy people across ages. For the second PCR, which ran for roughly 6 to 12 cycles, a sample-barcoded 5' primer and a J-beta primer mix were used. TCRdb processed the 5' RACE reads anew with MiXCR; each CDR3 protein has one entry. The sample consists of some 1.5 million distinct CDR3 sequences, 28% of them appearing once. Sequencing input: blood. This TCR was recovered from a woman aged 25 to 39 in good health.

The CDR3 loop reads CASSSRPDRAPAFF. DNA of the CDR3: TGCGCCAGCAGCTCAAGACCGGACAGGGCGCCAGCTTTCTTT. The V call is TRBV5-1, the J call TRBJ1-1; TRBD1 matches at 8 bases. Trimming took 3 bases from V and 10 from J; bases not matched to a gene: 11. The CDR3 runs 14 residues. Looked up from germline, CDR1 is SGHRS and CDR2 is YFSETQ.